These T cell receptor beta chains were read from a single sample in a study of blood T cell repertoires in COVID-19. Sequenced by immunoSEQ multiplex PCR; TCRdb stores in-frame clones only, minus some. The sample records over 130,000 clones, roughly 85% being singletons. Source material: peripheral blood. All receptors come from a man in his 70s with acute or convalescent COVID-19. Both conserved end residues are part of each CDR3. The D gene is left open where the match is weak. Not all rows give a size; the values are once, few, many and, for expanded clones, a class.

15 NA TRBJ2-1 TRBV5-4 TRBD2 CASRTTSGEYNEQFF TGTGCCAGCAGGACGACTAGCGGAGAGTACAATGAGCAGTTCTTC
13 NA TRBJ1-6 TRBV6-5 NA CASKEEPASPLHF TGTGCCAGCAAAGAGGAACCTGCCTCACCCCTCCACTTT
12 NA TRBJ2-7 TRBV30 TRBD1 CAWGTGNYEQYF TGTGCCTGGGGGACAGGGAACTACGAGCAGTACTTC
14 NA TRBJ1-5 TRBV5-5 NA CASSPGANNQPQHF TGTGCCAGCAGCCCAGGGGCCAACAATCAGCCCCAGCATTTT
14 NA TRBJ1-2 TRBV18 NA CASSPQQGPEGYTF TGTGCCAGCTCACCACAACAGGGTCCAGAAGGCTACACCTTC
13 NA TRBJ1-5 TRBV29-1 NA CSVGGGGNQPQHF TGCAGCGTCGGGGGTGGGGGAAATCAGCCCCAGCATTTT
15 NA TRBJ1-6 TRBV3-1/TRBV3-2 TRBD1 CASSQDSGTGVPLHF TGTGCCAGCAGCCAAGACTCCGGGACAGGTGTACCCCTCCACTTT
12 NA TRBJ2-7 TRBV13 NA CASSTDSKEQYF TGTGCCAGCAGCACGGACAGTAAAGAGCAGTACTTC
12 NA TRBJ2-3 TRBV2 TRBD1 CASSEYGTGQYF TGTGCCAGCAGTGAATATGGGACAGGGCAGTATTTT
15 once TRBJ2-1 TRBV27 NA CASGPRRPSYNEQFF TGTGCCAGCGGTCCCCGGAGGCCCTCCTACAATGAGCAGTTCTTC
13 NA TRBJ1-1 TRBV29-1 NA CSVMEGGNTEAFF TGCAGCGTTATGGAGGGAGGAAACACTGAAGCTTTCTTT
19 NA TRBJ2-1 TRBV27 NA CASCYRGTGGRAEGNEQFF TGTGCCAGCTGCTACAGGGGGACAGGCGGGAGGGCCGAGGGCAATGAGCAGTTCTTC
15 NA TRBJ2-3 TRBV27 NA CASSLPGVNTDTQYF TGTGCCAGCAGTTTACCGGGAGTAAACACAGATACGCAGTATTTT
18 NA TRBJ2-1 TRBV28 NA CASSWDRGRLAGANEQFF TGTGCCAGCAGTTGGGACAGGGGGCGACTAGCGGGAGCCAATGAGCAGTTCTTC
15 once TRBJ2-7 TRBV29-1 NA CSVGQGRKDAYEQYF TGCAGCGTTGGGCAGGGGAGAAAAGATGCCTACGAGCAGTACTTC
15 NA TRBJ1-1 TRBV28 TRBD1 CASRGQGGADTEAFF TGTGCCAGCAGGGGACAGGGGGGGGCGGACACTGAAGCTTTCTTT
15 NA TRBJ2-7 TRBV4-2 TRBD1 CASSQGTGLSYEQYF TGTGCCAGCAGCCAAGGGACAGGGCTGTCCTACGAGCAGTACTTC
16 NA TRBJ2-1 TRBV7-8 TRBD2 CASSTGTSGSYNEQFF TGTGCCAGCAGTACCGGGACTAGCGGGAGTTACAATGAGCAGTTCTTC
11 few TRBJ2-5 TRBV4-1 NA CASSGGKTQYF TGCGCCAGCAGCGGGGGGAAGACCCAGTACTTC
15 NA TRBJ2-1 TRBV11-2 TRBD2 CASSLELAGEREQFF TGTGCCAGCAGCTTAGAACTAGCGGGAGAAAGGGAGCAGTTCTTC
12 NA TRBJ1-2 TRBV19 NA CASSIVGGPDTF TGTGCCAGTAGTATAGTGGGGGGTCCGGACACCTTC
14 NA TRBJ2-1 TRBV6-6 TRBD2 CASRAGASYNEQFF TGTGCCAGCAGAGCGGGAGCCTCCTACAATGAGCAGTTCTTC
15 few TRBJ2-7 TRBV6-5 TRBD2 CASSPRGVASSEQYF TGTGCCAGCAGTCCTCGGGGGGTAGCGAGCTCCGAGCAGTACTTC
14 NA TRBJ2-7 TRBV28 TRBD1 CASSTGTGFFEQYF TGTGCCAGCAGTACCGGGACAGGGTTTTTCGAGCAGTACTTC
15 few TRBJ2-7 TRBV4-1 NA CASSQDGAGLYEQYF TGCGCCAGCAGCCAAGATGGGGCTGGCCTCTACGAGCAGTACTTC
11 NA TRBJ1-1 TRBV29-1 NA CSVFGGTEAFF TGCAGCGTTTTTGGGGGGACTGAAGCTTTCTTT
15 once TRBJ2-5 TRBV10-3 TRBD1 CAISETGRGKETQYF TGTGCCATCAGTGAAACTGGCAGGGGGAAGGAGACCCAGTACTTC
15 NA TRBJ2-3 TRBV6-6 TRBD2 CASSQVGGSGDTQYF TGTGCCAGCAGTCAGGTGGGCGGGAGTGGCGATACGCAGTATTTT
14 NA TRBJ2-2 TRBV19 NA CASTPGWNTGELFF TGTGCCAGTACCCCAGGATGGAACACCGGGGAGCTGTTTTTT
16 NA TRBJ2-2 TRBV5-4 TRBD1 CASSLEGDRGAGELFF TGTGCCAGCAGCTTGGAGGGGGACAGGGGGGCCGGGGAGCTGTTTTTT
14 NA TRBJ2-5 TRBV11-2 TRBD1 CASSTDRAVETQYF TGTGCCAGCAGCACGGACAGGGCGGTAGAGACCCAGTACTTC
18 NA TRBJ2-1 TRBV19 TRBD2 CASSMPHQLAGGGNEQFF TGTGCCAGTAGTATGCCGCATCAACTAGCGGGAGGGGGTAATGAGCAGTTCTTC
14 NA TRBJ2-1 TRBV7-3 TRBD1 CASRSGQGANEQFF TGTGCCAGCAGGTCCGGACAGGGGGCCAATGAGCAGTTCTTC
15 NA TRBJ2-7 TRBV5-1 TRBD2 CASSLAFGTSHEQYF TGCGCCAGCAGCCTGGCCTTCGGGACTAGCCACGAGCAGTACTTC
13 NA TRBJ2-5 TRBV3-1/TRBV3-2 TRBD1 CASSPGGQETQYF TGTGCCAGCAGCCCAGGGGGCCAAGAGACCCAGTACTTC
15 NA TRBJ2-7 TRBV7-2 TRBD2 CASSLVAGGPYEQYF TGTGCCAGCAGCTTAGTAGCGGGAGGGCCGTACGAGCAGTACTTC
14 NA TRBJ2-7 TRBV28 NA CASSSPGSSYEQYF TGTGCCAGCAGTTCGCCGGGGAGCTCCTACGAGCAGTACTTC
17 NA TRBJ1-1 TRBV19 TRBD1 CASSFLRGQGVYTEAFF TGTGCCAGTAGCTTTTTGAGAGGACAGGGGGTGTACACTGAAGCTTTCTTT
15 NA TRBJ1-1 TRBV10-3 TRBD1 CAISGYGTGATEAFF TGTGCCATCAGTGGTTATGGGACAGGGGCCACTGAAGCTTTCTTT
15 once TRBJ1-5 TRBV3-1/TRBV3-2 TRBD1 CASSQGTDSNQPQHF TGTGCCAGCAGCCAGGGGACAGATAGCAATCAGCCCCAGCATTTT
15 NA TRBJ1-2 TRBV5-4 TRBD1 CASSRDRGGNYGYTF TGTGCCAGCAGCCGGGACAGGGGGGGCAACTATGGCTACACCTTC
14 NA TRBJ1-2 TRBV5-1 TRBD1 CASSPDRGNYGYTF TGCGCCAGCAGCCCTGACAGGGGGAACTATGGCTACACCTTC
16 NA TRBJ2-1 TRBV4-2 TRBD2 CASSRVLAGDRNEQFF TGTGCCAGCAGCCGAGTACTAGCGGGGGATAGGAATGAGCAGTTCTTC
15 NA TRBJ2-7 TRBV4-2 NA CASSQDGQGSYEQYF TGTGCCAGCAGCCAAGACGGGCAGGGGAGTTACGAGCAGTACTTC
16 NA TRBJ2-2 TRBV2 TRBD2 CASTGAGGVLRGELFF TGTGCCAGCACGGGAGCGGGAGGAGTTCTTAGGGGGGAGCTGTTTTTT
15 NA TRBJ1-5 TRBV6-5 NA CASSRAPYLGQPQHF TGTGCCAGCAGCAGGGCCCCCTATCTAGGGCAGCCCCAGCATTTT
14 NA TRBJ1-1 TRBV7-2 TRBD1 CASRGDRVNTEAFF TGTGCCAGCAGGGGGGACAGGGTAAACACTGAAGCTTTCTTT
17 NA TRBJ2-2 TRBV9 TRBD2 CASSPRLAGEYTGELFF TGTGCCAGCAGCCCCCGACTAGCGGGAGAGTACACCGGGGAGCTGTTTTTT
16 NA TRBJ2-1 TRBV7-8 TRBD2 CASSLFTQAGWNEQFF TGTGCCAGCAGCTTATTTACCCAAGCGGGATGGAATGAGCAGTTCTTC
17 NA TRBJ2-1 TRBV7-9 TRBD2 CASSSTSRLAGYNEQFF TGTGCCAGCAGCTCTACCTCACGACTAGCGGGATATAATGAGCAGTTCTTC
14 NA TRBJ2-1 TRBV29-1 TRBD1 CSAQRDRAYNEQFF TGCAGCGCCCAAAGGGACAGGGCCTACAATGAGCAGTTCTTC
17 once TRBJ2-1 TRBV7-2 TRBD2 CASSLTGTSGRVDEQFF TGTGCCAGCAGCTTAACCGGGACTAGCGGGAGGGTAGATGAGCAGTTCTTC
13 NA TRBJ1-2 TRBV30 NA CAWSVRRLYGYTF TGTGCCTGGAGTGTAAGGCGGCTCTATGGCTACACCTTC
13 NA TRBJ2-3 TRBV6-6 TRBD1 CASSTGVGDTQYF TGTGCCAGCAGTACAGGGGTAGGAGATACGCAGTATTTT
15 NA TRBJ2-1 TRBV5-1 TRBD2 CASSQTSVSYNEQFF TGCGCCAGCAGCCAGACTAGCGTATCCTACAATGAGCAGTTCTTC
17 NA TRBJ2-7 TRBV7-2 TRBD2 CASSPGLAGVAPYEQYF TGTGCCAGCAGCCCGGGACTAGCGGGAGTGGCCCCCTACGAGCAGTACTTC
13 NA TRBJ1-2 TRBV10-3 NA CAISEGDSYGYTF TGTGCCATCAGTGAGGGAGACAGCTATGGCTACACCTTC
18 NA TRBJ2-1 TRBV9 TRBD2 CASSVDLGTSGSIWEQFF TGTGCCAGCAGCGTAGATTTAGGGACTAGCGGGAGTATTTGGGAGCAGTTCTTC